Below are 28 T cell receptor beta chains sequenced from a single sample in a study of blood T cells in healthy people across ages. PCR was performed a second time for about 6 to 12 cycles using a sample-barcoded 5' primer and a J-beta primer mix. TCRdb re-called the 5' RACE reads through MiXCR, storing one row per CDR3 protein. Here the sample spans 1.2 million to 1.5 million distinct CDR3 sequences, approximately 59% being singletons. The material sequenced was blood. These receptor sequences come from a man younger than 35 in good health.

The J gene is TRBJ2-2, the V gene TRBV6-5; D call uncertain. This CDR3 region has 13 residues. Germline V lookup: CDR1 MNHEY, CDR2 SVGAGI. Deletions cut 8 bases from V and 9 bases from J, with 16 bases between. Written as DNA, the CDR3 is TGTGCCAGCGGCGACCCCCGTATCTGGGAGCTGTTTTTT. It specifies CASGDPRIWELFF.

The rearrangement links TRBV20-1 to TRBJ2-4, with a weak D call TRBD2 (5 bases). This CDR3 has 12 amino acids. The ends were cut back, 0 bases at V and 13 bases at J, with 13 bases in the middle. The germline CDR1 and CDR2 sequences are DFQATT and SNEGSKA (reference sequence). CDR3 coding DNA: TGCAGTGCTAGAGATGTCCGTTGGGAGCAGTACTTC. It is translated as CSARDVRWEQYF.

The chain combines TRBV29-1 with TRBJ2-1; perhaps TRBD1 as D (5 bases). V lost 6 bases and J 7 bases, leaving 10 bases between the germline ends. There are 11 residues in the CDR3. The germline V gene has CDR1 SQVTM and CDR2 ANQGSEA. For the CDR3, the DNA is TGCAGCGTGGGTCCAGGGAATGAGCAGTTCTTC. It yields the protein CSVGPGNEQFF.

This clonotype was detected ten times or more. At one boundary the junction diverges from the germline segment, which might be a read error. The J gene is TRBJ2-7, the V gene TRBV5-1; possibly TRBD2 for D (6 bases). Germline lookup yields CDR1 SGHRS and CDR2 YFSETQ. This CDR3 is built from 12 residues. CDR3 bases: TGTGCCAGCAGCTTAACGGGGGACGAGCAGTACTTC. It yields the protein CASSLTGDEQYF.

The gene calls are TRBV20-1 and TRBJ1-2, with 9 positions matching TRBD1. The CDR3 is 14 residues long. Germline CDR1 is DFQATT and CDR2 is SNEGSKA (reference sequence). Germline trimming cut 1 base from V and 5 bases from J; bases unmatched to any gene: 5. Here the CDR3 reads CSARGIGTGYGYTF. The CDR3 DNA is TGCAGTGCTAGAGGGATTGGGACAGGGTATGGCTACACCTTC.

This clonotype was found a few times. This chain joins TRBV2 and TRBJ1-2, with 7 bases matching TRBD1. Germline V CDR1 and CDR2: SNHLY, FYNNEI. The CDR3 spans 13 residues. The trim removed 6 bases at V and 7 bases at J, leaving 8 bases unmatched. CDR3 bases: TGTGCCAGCAGCCCCGACAGGGAGGGTGGCTACACCTTC. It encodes CASSPDREGGYTF.

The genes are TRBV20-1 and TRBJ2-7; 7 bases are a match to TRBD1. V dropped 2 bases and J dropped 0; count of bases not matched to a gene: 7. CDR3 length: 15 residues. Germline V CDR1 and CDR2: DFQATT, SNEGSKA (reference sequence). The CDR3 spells CSARPFRDSSYEQYF. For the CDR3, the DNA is TGCAGTGCTAGACCTTTCCGGGACAGCTCCTACGAGCAGTACTTC.

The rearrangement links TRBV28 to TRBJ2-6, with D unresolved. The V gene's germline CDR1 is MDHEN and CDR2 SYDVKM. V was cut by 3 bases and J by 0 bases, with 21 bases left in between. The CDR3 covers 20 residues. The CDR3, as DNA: TGTGCCAGCAGTTTGTATGGGTATGGCAGAGCTCACTCTGGGGCCAACGTCCTGACTTTC. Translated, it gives CASSLYGYGRAHSGANVLTF. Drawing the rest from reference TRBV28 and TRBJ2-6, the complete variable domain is DVKVTQSSRYLVKRTGEKVFLECVQDMDHENMFWYRQDPGLGLRLIYFSYDVKMKEKGDIPEGYSVSREKKERFSLILESASTNQTSMYLCASSLYGYGRAHSGANVLTFGAGSRLTVL.

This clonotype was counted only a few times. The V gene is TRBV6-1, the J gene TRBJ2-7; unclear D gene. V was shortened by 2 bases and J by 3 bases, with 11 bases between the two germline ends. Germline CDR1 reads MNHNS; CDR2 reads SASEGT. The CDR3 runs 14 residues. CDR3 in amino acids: CASSENLGGYEQYF. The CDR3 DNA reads TGTGCCAGCAGTGAAAACCTGGGCGGCTACGAGCAGTACTTC.

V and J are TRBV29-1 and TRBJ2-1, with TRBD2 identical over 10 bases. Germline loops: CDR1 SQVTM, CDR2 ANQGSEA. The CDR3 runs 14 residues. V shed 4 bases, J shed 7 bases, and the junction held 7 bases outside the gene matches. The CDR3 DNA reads TGCAGCGTTGTAGGGCTAGCGGGAGTTAATGAGCAGTTCTTC. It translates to CSVVGLAGVNEQFF.

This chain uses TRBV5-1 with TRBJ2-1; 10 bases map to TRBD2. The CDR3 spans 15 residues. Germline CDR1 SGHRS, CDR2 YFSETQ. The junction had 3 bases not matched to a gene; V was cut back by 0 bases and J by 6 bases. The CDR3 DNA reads TGCGCCAGCAGCTTGGCTAGCGGGAGTGTCAATGAGCAGTTCTTC. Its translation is CASSLASGSVNEQFF.

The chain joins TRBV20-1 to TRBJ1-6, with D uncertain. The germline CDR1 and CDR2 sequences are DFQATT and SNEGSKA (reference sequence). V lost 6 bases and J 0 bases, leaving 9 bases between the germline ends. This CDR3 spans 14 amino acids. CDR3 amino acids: CSAPEGSYNSPLHF. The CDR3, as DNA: TGCAGTGCCCCGGAGGGCTCCTATAATTCACCCCTCCACTTT.

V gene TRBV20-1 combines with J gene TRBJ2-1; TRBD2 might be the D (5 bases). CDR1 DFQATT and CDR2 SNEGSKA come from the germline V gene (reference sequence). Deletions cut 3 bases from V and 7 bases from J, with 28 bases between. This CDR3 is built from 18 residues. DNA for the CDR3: TGCAGTGCTAGGGAGGACGGATTGGGCGATGGGTTTTGGAATGAGCAGTTCTTC. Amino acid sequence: CSAREDGLGDGFWNEQFF.

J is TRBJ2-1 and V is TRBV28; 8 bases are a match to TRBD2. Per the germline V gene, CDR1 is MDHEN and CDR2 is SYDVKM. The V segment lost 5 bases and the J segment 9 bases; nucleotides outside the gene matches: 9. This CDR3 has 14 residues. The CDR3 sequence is CASSRPGLASEQFF. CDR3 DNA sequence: TGTGCCAGCAGTCGCCCCGGACTAGCTAGTGAGCAGTTCTTC.

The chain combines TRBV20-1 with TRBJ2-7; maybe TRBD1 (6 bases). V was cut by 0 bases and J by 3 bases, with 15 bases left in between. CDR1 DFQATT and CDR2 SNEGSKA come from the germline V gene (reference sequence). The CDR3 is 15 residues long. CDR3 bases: TGCAGTGCTAGAGACACAGGGATTCACGGCTACGAGCAGTACTTC. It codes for CSARDTGIHGYEQYF.

This CDR3 is CSVAMGQGGNEQYF. The CDR3 region has the DNA TGCAGCGTTGCAATGGGACAGGGTGGTAACGAGCAGTACTTC. V and J are TRBV29-1 and TRBJ2-7; 9 positions match TRBD1. The CDR3 spans 14 residues. V lost 4 bases, J lost 5 bases, and 9 bases stayed unmatched. The germline V gene encodes CDR1 SQVTM and CDR2 ANQGSEA.

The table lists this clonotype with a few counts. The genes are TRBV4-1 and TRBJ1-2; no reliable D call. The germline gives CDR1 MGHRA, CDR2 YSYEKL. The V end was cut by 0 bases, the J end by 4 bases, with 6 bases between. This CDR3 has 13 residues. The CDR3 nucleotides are TGCGCCAGCAGCCAAGAGGCAGGCTATGGCTACACCTTC. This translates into CASSQEAGYGYTF.

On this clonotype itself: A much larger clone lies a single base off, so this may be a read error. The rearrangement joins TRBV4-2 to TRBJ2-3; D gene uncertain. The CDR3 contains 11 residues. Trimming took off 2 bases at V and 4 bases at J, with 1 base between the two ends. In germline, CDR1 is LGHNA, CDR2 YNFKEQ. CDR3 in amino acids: CASSQPDTQYF. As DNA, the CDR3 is TGTGCCAGCAGCCAACCAGATACGCAGTATTTT.

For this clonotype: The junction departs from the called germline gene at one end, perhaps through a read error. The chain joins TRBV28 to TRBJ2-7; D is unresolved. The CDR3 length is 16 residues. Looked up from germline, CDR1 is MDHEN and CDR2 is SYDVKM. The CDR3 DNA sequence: TGTGCCAGTAGTTTATCCACCGAGGACGCCTCCTACGAGCAGTACTTC. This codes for CASSLSTEDASYEQYF. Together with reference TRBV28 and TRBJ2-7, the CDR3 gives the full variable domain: DVKVTQSSRYLVKRTGEKVFLECVQDMDHENMFWYRQDPGLGLRLIYFSYDVKMKEKGDIPEGYSVSREKKERFSLILESASTNQTSMYLCASSLSTEDASYEQYFGPGTRLTVT.

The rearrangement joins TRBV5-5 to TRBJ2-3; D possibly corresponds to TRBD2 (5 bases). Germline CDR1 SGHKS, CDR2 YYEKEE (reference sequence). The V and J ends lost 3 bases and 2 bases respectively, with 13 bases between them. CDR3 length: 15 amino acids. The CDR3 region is CASSWASTLTDTQYF. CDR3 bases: TGTGCCAGCAGCTGGGCTAGCACGCTCACAGATACGCAGTATTTT.

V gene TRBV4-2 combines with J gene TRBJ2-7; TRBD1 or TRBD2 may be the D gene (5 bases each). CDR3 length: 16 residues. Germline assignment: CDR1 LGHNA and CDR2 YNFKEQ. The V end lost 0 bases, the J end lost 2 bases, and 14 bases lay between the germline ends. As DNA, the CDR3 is TGTGCCAGCAGCCAAGAAGCGAGTAGAGGGGCCTACGAGCAGTACTTC. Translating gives CASSQEASRGAYEQYF.

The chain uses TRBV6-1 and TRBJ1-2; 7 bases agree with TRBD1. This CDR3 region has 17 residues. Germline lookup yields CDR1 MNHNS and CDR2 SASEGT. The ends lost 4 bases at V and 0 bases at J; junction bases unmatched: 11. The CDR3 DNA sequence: TGTGCCAGCAGTGTCCACTCCCCCGGGACAGCTAACTATGGCTACACCTTC. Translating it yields CASSVHSPGTANYGYTF.

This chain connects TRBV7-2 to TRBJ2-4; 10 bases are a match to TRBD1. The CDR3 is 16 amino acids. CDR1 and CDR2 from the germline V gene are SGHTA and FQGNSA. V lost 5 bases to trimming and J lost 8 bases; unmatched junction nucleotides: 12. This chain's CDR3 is CASSLGTGEGLDIQYF. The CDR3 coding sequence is TGTGCCAGCAGCCTGGGGACAGGGGAGGGATTGGACATTCAGTACTTC.

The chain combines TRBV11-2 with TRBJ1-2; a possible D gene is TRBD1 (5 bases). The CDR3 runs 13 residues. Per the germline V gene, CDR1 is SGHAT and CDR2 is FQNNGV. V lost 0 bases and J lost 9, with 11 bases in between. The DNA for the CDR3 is TGTGCCAGCAGCTTAGAACCAGGGATAAGCTACACCTTC. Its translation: CASSLEPGISYTF.

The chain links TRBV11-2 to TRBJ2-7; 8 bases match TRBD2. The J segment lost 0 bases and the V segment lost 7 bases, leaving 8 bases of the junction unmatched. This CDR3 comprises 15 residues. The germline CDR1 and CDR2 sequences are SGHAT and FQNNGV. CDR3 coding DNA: TGTGCCAGCACTTACAGCGGGGGCTACTCCTACGAGCAGTACTTC. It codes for CASTYSGGYSYEQYF.

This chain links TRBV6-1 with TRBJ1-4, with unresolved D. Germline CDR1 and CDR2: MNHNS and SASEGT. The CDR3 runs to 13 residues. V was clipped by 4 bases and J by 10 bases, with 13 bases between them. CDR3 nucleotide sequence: TGTGCCAGCAGTGGTGTCACTTCGGGAAAACTGTTTTTT. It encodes CASSGVTSGKLFF.

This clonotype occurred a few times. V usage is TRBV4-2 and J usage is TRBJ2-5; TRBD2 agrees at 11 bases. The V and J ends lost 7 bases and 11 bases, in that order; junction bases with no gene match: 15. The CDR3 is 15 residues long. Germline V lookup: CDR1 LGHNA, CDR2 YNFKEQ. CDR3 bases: TGTGCCAGCACCTATACTAGCGGGGGAGCGGGGGAGCAGTACTTC. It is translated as CASTYTSGGAGEQYF.

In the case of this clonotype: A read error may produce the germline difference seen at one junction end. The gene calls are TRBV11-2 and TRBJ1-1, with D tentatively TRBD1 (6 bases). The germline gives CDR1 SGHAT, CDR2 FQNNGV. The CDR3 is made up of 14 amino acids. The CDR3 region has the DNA TGTGCCAGCAGCGCTGGACAGTCGAACACTGAAGCTCTCTTT. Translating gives CASSAGQSNTEALF.